These 24 T cell receptor beta chains were sequenced from one sample in a study of spatial heterogeneity in lung cancer. MiXCR, run by TCRdb on the 5' RACE reads, gives a single entry per CDR3 protein. The table has 110,000 or so distinct CDR3 sequences, about 10% seen once. Time point in this sample: blood at routine non-recurrence follow-up after resection. Sequencing was performed on PBMCs, taken at follow-up. The receptor source for this set is a female donor with early-stage non-small cell lung cancer.

This clonotype was counted a few times. This sequence joins TRBV5-6 and TRBJ1-1, with 8 bases matching TRBD1. The germline CDR1 and CDR2 sequences are SGHDT and YYEEEE. This CDR3 is 15 amino acids long. Trimming removed 0 bases from V and 5 bases from J; junction bases left unmatched: 6. CDR3 nucleotide sequence: TGTGCCAGCAGCTTGGCGGACAGGGCTGGGACTGAAGCTTTCTTT. Its translation is CASSLADRAGTEAFF.

This clonotype appeared a few times. This chain uses TRBV21-1 with TRBJ2-7; TRBD1 reflects the table's D call only, with no check against the DNA. TRBV21-1 has pseudogene status. This CDR3 has 15 amino acids. CDR3 region: CASSKARRGPYEQYV. The CDR3 DNA is TGTGCCAGCAGCAAAGCTAGAAGGGGACCCTACGAGCAGTACGTC.

This clonotype was detected ten times or more. The chain carries TRBV7-8 and TRBJ2-1; TRBD2 matches at 8 bases. The germline V gene encodes CDR1 SGHVS and CDR2 FQNEAQ. The CDR3 is 15 residues long. The V gene end was trimmed by 5 bases and the J gene end by 4 bases; junction bases not matched to a gene: 7. The CDR3 is CASSPPSGGYNEQFF. Here the CDR3 DNA reads TGTGCCAGCAGCCCGCCTTCGGGAGGGTACAATGAGCAGTTCTTC.

The chain has TRBV29-1 and TRBJ1-4; maybe TRBD1 (5 bases). V lost 2 bases, J lost 4 bases, and 5 bases lay in between. From germline, CDR1 is SQVTM and CDR2 ANQGSEA. This CDR3 has 12 amino acids. CDR3 protein: CSVEQGNEKLFF. In nucleotides, the CDR3 is TGCAGCGTTGAACAGGGTAATGAAAAACTGTTTTTT. Full variable domain (remainder filled in from reference TRBV29-1 and TRBJ1-4): SAVISQKPSRDICQRGTSLTIQCQVDSQVTMMFWYRQQPGQSLTLIATANQGSEATYESGFVIDKFPISRPNLTFSTLTVSNMSPEDSSIYLCSVEQGNEKLFFGSGTQLSVL.

This clonotype has more than one count but fewer than ten. The rearrangement joins TRBV12-3 or TRBV12-4 to TRBJ2-1; 7 bases line up with TRBD2. The CDR3 contains 14 residues. V gave up 8 bases and J gave up 0 bases; unmatched junction bases: 4. The CDR3 DNA is TGTGCCAGCGCACTAGCGTCCTCCTACAATGAGCAGTTCTTC. It encodes CASALASSYNEQFF.

Comment on this clonotype: Its ends do not fully match the called genes, so a read error is possible. The chain couples TRBV6-2 or TRBV6-3 to TRBJ2-6; unclear D gene. CDR1 MNHEY and CDR2 SVGEGT come from the germline V gene. The CDR3 contains 14 residues. CDR3 coding DNA: TGTGCCACCATGACGGCCTCTGGGCCCAACGTCCTGACTTTC. This encodes CATMTASGPNVLTF.

This clonotype was seen ten or more times. In nucleotides, the CDR3 is TGCAGTGCCTCGGAGACTAGCGGGCCCTACGAGCAGTACTTC. Protein sequence: CSASETSGPYEQYF. V and J are TRBV20-1 and TRBJ2-7, with TRBD2 matching over 10 bases. Germline-derived CDR1 and CDR2 are DFQATT and SNEGSKA (reference sequence). V dropped 6 bases and J dropped 2; count of bases not matched to a gene: 7. The CDR3 runs 14 residues.

This clonotype was found many times. V and J are TRBV5-5 and TRBJ1-5; D might be TRBD1 (6 bases). This CDR3 region has 16 residues. Trimming took off 4 bases at V and 0 bases at J, with 14 bases between the two ends. Germline V gene sequence: CDR1 SGHKS, CDR2 YYEKEE (reference sequence). The CDR3 reads CASSLHGQTSNQPQHF. The DNA for the CDR3 is TGTGCCAGCAGCCTTCATGGACAGACTAGCAATCAGCCCCAGCATTTT. The full variable domain, its missing parts supplied by reference TRBV5-5 and TRBJ1-5, is DAGVTQSPTHLIKTRGQQVTLRCSPISGHKSVSWYQQVLGQGPQFIFQYYEKEERGRGNFPDRFSARQFPNYSSELNVNALLLGDSALYLCASSLHGQTSNQPQHFGDGTRLSIL.

The rearrangement joins TRBV7-2 to TRBJ1-5; D call uncertain. The germline V gene has CDR1 SGHTA and CDR2 FQGNSA. V was shortened by 5 bases and J by 1 base, with 6 bases between the two germline ends. The CDR3 runs 13 residues. The CDR3 bases are TGTGCCAGCAGCATTGACAGCAATCAGCCCCAGCATTTT. Translation gives CASSIDSNQPQHF.

This clonotype was picked up many times. The genes are TRBV29-1 and TRBJ2-4; TRBD2 matches at 10 bases. Germline assignment: CDR1 SQVTM and CDR2 ANQGSEA. V lost 7 bases to trimming and J lost 9 bases; unmatched junction nucleotides: 9. The CDR3 consists of 13 residues. CDR3 amino acids: CSGLLAGYFIQYF. The CDR3 bases are TGCAGCGGCCTACTAGCGGGGTATTTCATTCAGTACTTC.

This rearrangement joins TRBV2 to TRBJ2-5, with TRBD2 as a possible D gene (5 bases). Germline-derived CDR1 and CDR2 are SNHLY and FYNNEI. The CDR3 runs 13 residues. Trimming took off 7 bases at V and 0 bases at J, with 9 bases between the two ends. The CDR3 nucleotides read TGTGCCAGCAAGCCCGGGGACCAAGAGACCCAGTACTTC. Protein product: CASKPGDQETQYF.

The rearrangement links TRBV7-2 to TRBJ2-7, with 9 bases that match TRBD2. This CDR3 has 14 amino acids. The germline gives CDR1 SGHTA, CDR2 FQGNSA. J lost 4 bases, V lost 6 bases, and 7 bases had no gene match. The CDR3 DNA reads TGTGCCAGCAGGTTCCTAGCGGGATCTTACGAGCAGTACTTC. This encodes CASRFLAGSYEQYF.

There are a few counts of this clonotype. The chain uses TRBV30 and TRBJ2-1; D possibly uses TRBD1 or TRBD2 (5 bases each). The CDR3 consists of 13 residues. The germline V gene has CDR1 GTSNPN and CDR2 SVGIG (reference sequence). In DNA, the CDR3 is TGTGCTGGGAACCGGGGACCAGGACATGAGCAGTTCTTC. Its protein product is CAGNRGPGHEQFF. Full variable domain (rest looked up from reference TRBV30 and TRBJ2-1): SQTIHQWPATLVQPVGSPLSLECTVEGTSNPNLYWYRQAAGRGLQLLFYSVGIGQISSEVPQNLSASRPQDRQFILSSKKLLLSDSGFYLCAGNRGPGHEQFFGPGTRLTVL.

This clonotype appeared a few times. The CDR3 sequence: CASSVGGGSETQYF. The CDR3 DNA follows: TGTGCCAGCAGCGTAGGAGGCGGGAGTGAGACCCAGTACTTC. V and J are TRBV9 and TRBJ2-5; TRBD2 agrees at 7 bases. The germline gives CDR1 SGDLS, CDR2 YYNGEE. Germline trimming cut 0 bases from V and 5 bases from J; bases unmatched to any gene: 4. This CDR3 is built from 14 residues.

This clonotype was observed a handful of times. A much larger clone lies a single base off, so this may be a read error. V usage is TRBV7-2 and J usage is TRBJ1-4, with a weak D call TRBD1 (6 bases). CDR1 is SGHTA and CDR2 is FQGNSA in the germline V gene. This CDR3 contains 13 residues. The CDR3 DNA reads as TGTGTCAGCAGCCCGGGGGCGCATGAAAAACTGTTTTTT. This encodes CVSSPGAHEKLFF.

For this clonotype: At one of its ends the junction is not consistent with the germline gene, which may arise from a read error. J is TRBJ1-1 and V is TRBV28; D not resolved. CDR3 length: 13 amino acids. The germline V gene has CDR1 MDHEN and CDR2 SYDVKM. CDR3 region: CVSSLTSTPEAFF. The CDR3, as DNA: TGTGTCAGCAGTTTAACCAGCACCCCTGAAGCTTTCTTT.

This clonotype was observed a few times. The CDR3 reads CASSSGTGYEQYV. The CDR3 bases are TGTGCCAGCAGTTCGGGGACAGGTTACGAGCAGTACGTC. V usage is TRBV27 and J usage is TRBJ2-7, with 8 positions matching TRBD1. CDR1 and CDR2 from the germline V gene are MNHEY and SMNVEV (reference sequence). The CDR3 consists of 13 residues. The trim removed 4 bases at V and 4 bases at J, leaving 3 bases unmatched.

This clonotype was seen a few times. V usage is TRBV7-9 and J usage is TRBJ1-2, with TRBD1 matching 7 bases. Germline CDR1 and CDR2: SEHNR and FQNEAQ (reference sequence). Unmatched junction bases numbered 7, after V lost 5 bases and J lost 7 bases. CDR3 length equals 13 residues. The CDR3 DNA follows: TGTGCCAGCAGCGAAACTCCAGGGGGTGGCTACACCTTC. It codes for CASSETPGGGYTF.

V usage is TRBV2 and J usage is TRBJ1-1; D is possibly TRBD1 (5 bases). Germline V gene lookup returns CDR1 SNHLY and CDR2 FYNNEI. This CDR3 is 16 amino acids long. Trimming took 8 bases from V and 1 from J, leaving 20 bases between them. The CDR3 DNA reads TGTGCCAGCCACTCTTTACAGAGGGGTAGGAACACTGAAGCTTTCTTT. This translates into CASHSLQRGRNTEAFF.

Concerning this clonotype itself: No conserved phenylalanine or tryptophan is present at the end of the CDR3, so a read error is the likely explanation. The V call is TRBV7-2, the J call TRBJ1-6; D possibly corresponds to TRBD1 (6 bases). CDR3 length: 15 amino acids. The ends were cut back, 1 base at V and 6 bases at J, with 10 bases in the middle. Germline-derived CDR1 and CDR2 are SGHTA and FQGNSA. The chain's CDR3 is CASSLVPQGNSPLHL. The CDR3 nucleotides read TGTGCCAGCAGCTTAGTACCACAGGGTAATTCACCCCTCCACCTT.

This clonotype was seen a single time. This chain joins TRBV18 and TRBJ2-1; D gene uncertain. V was clipped by 5 bases and J by 2 bases, with 13 bases between them. From germline, CDR1 is KGHSH and CDR2 LQKENI. This CDR3 comprises 15 residues. CDR3 sequence reads: CASSSGSLPYNEQFF. The CDR3 nucleotides read TGTGCCAGCTCATCGGGCAGTTTACCCTACAATGAGCAGTTCTTC.

This clonotype appeared a few times. The chain is built from TRBV20-1 and TRBJ2-3; 12 bases agree with TRBD2. Germline values: CDR1 DFQATT, CDR2 SNEGSKA (reference sequence). This CDR3 is 17 amino acids long. The ends lost 1 base at V and 2 bases at J; junction bases unmatched: 7. CDR3 sequence reads: CSARVRTSGVPTDTQYF. For the CDR3, the DNA is TGCAGTGCTAGAGTTCGGACTAGCGGGGTCCCCACAGATACGCAGTATTTT.

For this clonotype: This clone may be a read error of a much larger clone one base away. Without the conserved terminal phenylalanine or tryptophan, this CDR3 likely stems from a read error. The chain carries TRBV28 and TRBJ2-4; 8 nucleotides match TRBD1. CDR1 MDHEN and CDR2 SYDVKM come from the germline V gene. The CDR3 loop spans 14 amino acids. V lost 5 bases to trimming and J lost 9 bases; unmatched junction nucleotides: 9. As DNA, the CDR3 is TGTGCCAGCAGTCCGCCGGACAGGGATGCCATTCAGTACCTC. Its protein product is CASSPPDRDAIQYL.

This clonotype was observed a few times. The chain recombines TRBV5-4 with TRBJ1-1; TRBD1 agrees at 10 bases. Per germline, CDR1 SGHNT and CDR2 YYREEE (reference sequence). Losses at the gene ends were 4 bases for V and 2 bases for J; bases not matched to a gene: 2. The CDR3 spans 14 residues. The DNA for the CDR3 is TGTGCCAGCAGCCAGACAGGGGGCAACACTGAAGCTTTCTTT. Amino acid sequence: CASSQTGGNTEAFF.